This T cell receptor (beta chain) was found in a study of cytomegalovirus exposure and HLA in healthy donors. With 60 Vbeta and 13 Jbeta primers, the PCR was carried out. Here immunoSEQ multiplex PCR was the method, and the copy in TCRdb shows in-frame clones only, minus some. Its table records approximately 75,000 clones. The V end was cut by 7 bases, the J end by 0 bases, with 6 bases between. Germline values: CDR1 DFQATT, CDR2 SNEGSKA (reference sequence). CDR3 length: 11 residues. The gene calls are TRBV20-1 and TRBJ2-5; D ambiguous. The TCR sequence derives from a boy between 10 and 17 years old in good health and CMV-seronegative. Sequenced material: PBMCs. DNA for the CDR3: TGCAGTGGGCAACACCAAGAGACCCAGTACTTC. The encoded protein is CSGQHQETQYF.